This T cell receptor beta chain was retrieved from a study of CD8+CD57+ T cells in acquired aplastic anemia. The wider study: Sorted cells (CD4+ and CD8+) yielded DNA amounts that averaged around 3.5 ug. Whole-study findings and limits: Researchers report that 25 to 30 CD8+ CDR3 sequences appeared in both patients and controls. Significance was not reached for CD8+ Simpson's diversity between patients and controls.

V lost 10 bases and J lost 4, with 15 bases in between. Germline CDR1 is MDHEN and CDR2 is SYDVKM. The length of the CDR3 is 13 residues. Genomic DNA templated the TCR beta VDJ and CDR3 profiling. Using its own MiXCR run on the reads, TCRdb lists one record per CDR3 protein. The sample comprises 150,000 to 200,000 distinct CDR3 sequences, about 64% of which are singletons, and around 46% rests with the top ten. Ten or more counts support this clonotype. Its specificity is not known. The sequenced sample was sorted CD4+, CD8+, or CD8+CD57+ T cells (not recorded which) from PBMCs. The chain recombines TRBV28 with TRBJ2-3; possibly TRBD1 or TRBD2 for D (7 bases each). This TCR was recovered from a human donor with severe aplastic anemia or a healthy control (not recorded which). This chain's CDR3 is CAIPGGAADTQYF. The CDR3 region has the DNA TGTGCCATCCCAGGGGGGGCCGCAGATACGCAGTATTTT.